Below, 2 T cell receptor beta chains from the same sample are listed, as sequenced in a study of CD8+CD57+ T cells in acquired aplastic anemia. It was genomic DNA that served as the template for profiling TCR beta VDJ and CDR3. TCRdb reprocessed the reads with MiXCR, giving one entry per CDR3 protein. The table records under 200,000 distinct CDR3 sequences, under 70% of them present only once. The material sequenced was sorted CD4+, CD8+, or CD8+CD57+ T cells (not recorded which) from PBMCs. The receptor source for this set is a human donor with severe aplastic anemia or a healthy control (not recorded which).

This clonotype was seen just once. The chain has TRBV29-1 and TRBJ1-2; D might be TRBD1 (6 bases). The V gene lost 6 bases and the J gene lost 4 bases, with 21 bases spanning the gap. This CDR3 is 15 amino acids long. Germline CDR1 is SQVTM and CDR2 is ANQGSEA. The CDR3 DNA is TGCAGCGTCCTAGGGGGGACCATCGGAGGCTATGGCTACACCTTC. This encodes CSVLGGTIGGYGYTF.

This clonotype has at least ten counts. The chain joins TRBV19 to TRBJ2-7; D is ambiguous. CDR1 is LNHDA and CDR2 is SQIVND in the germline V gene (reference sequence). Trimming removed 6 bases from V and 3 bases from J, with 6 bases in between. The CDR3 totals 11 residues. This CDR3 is CASSNYYEQYF. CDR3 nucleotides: TGTGCCAGTAGCAACTACTACGAGCAGTACTTC.